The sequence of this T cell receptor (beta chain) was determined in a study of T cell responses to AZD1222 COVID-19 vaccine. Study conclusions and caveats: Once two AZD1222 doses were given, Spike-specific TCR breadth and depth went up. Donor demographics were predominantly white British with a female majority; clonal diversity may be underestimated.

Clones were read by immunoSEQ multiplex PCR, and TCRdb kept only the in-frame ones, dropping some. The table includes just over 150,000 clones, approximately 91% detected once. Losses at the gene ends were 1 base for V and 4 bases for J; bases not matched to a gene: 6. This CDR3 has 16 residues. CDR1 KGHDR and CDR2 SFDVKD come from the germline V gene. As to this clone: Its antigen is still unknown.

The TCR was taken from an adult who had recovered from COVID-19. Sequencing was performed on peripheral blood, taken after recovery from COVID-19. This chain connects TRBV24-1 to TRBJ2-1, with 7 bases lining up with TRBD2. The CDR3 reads CATSDFLAGAYNEQFF. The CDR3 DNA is TGTGCCACCAGTGATTTCTTGGCGGGAGCGTACAATGAGCAGTTCTTC.